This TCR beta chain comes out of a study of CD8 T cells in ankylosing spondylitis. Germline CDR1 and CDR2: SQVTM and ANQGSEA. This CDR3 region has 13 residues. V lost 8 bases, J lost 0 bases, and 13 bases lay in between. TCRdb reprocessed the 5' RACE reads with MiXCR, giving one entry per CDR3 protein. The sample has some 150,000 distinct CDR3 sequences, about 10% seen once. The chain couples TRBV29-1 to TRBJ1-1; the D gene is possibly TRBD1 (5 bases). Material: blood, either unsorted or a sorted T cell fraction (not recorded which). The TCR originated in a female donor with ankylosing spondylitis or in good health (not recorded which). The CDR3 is CSTRQQMNTEAFF. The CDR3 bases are TGCAGCACCCGACAGCAAATGAACACTGAAGCTTTCTTT.